This TCR beta chain appears in the sequencing data of a study of a mutant IDH1 vaccine in newly diagnosed glioma. This clone occurred once. The antigen is not known. Germline V gene sequence: CDR1 LGHNA, CDR2 YNFKEQ. The CDR3 sequence is 16 residues long. After removal of 0 bases from V and 7 bases from J, the junction contained 6 bases not matched to a gene. Time point described: week 35, safety follow-up. What each vaccine dose contained was 300 ug of mutant IDH1 20-mer peptide, accompanied by topical imiquimod. The data were produced by immunoSEQ multiplex PCR, yet TCRdb's version contains in-frame clones alone and is incomplete. Altogether 30,000 or so clones are present, 80% being singletons, with the ten largest covering 3% to 3.5%.

This TCR was recovered from a man aged 40-49 years with glioma. Some clones in this sample may be carry-over from other donors' samples. This specimen was PBMCs, taken from a glioma patient whose treatment included an IDH1 peptide vaccine. The V gene is TRBV4-2, the J gene TRBJ2-1, with TRBD2 matching 10 bases. This CDR3 reads CASSQDGASGGNEQFF. In DNA, the CDR3 is TGTGCCAGCAGCCAAGATGGGGCTAGCGGGGGAAATGAGCAGTTCTTC.